This T cell receptor beta chain appears in the sequencing data of a study of T-cell memory formation after mild COVID-19. Study-level results: What remained unconfirmed was the SARS-CoV-2 specificity of second-wave clones peaking on day 37. A balance of CD4 and CD8 characterized clones contracting day 15 to 85, whereas later expanders leaned CD4+. CD4+ contracting clones lay mainly in CM and EM, CD8+ ones in EMRA.

The authors produced TCR alpha and TCR beta cDNA libraries with sample barcodes and UMIs by 5'RACE using constant-segment primers. TCRdb reanalysed the 5' RACE reads using MiXCR and keeps one entry per CDR3 protein. The sample carries some 150,000 distinct CDR3 sequences, approximately 5.7% recorded once. For this clonotype: Its antigen is as yet unknown.

The CDR3 is made up of 14 amino acids. V was clipped by 7 bases and J by 0 bases; unmatched bases: 3. The sequence was collected from an adult woman who had mild COVID-19 (a few samples of this study predate the infection). Cell type and time point are not known. Sequencing was performed on PBMCs or a T cell subset sorted from them (not recorded which). The V and J genes are TRBV12-3 or TRBV12-4 and TRBJ2-5, with 9 nucleotides matching TRBD2. DNA of the CDR3: TGTGCCAGCACTCTAGCGGGGTACCAAGAGACCCAGTACTTC. Translation gives CASTLAGYQETQYF.